Each of the 9 T cell receptor beta chains below was sequenced from the same sample in a study of control samples from healthy donors and cancer patients. Measured with immunoSEQ multiplex PCR; TCRdb has only the in-frame clones, and not every one. The data contain tens of thousands of clones, 70% to 85% of them singletons. The sequenced material came from PBMCs. The receptors here all came from a man between 70 and 80 years old with lung cancer.

The gene calls are TRBV7-9 and TRBJ1-4; 9 bases align to TRBD1. The CDR3 is 15 amino acids. The germline gives CDR1 SEHNR, CDR2 FQNEAQ (reference sequence). The ends lost 5 bases at V and 5 bases at J; junction bases unmatched: 6. Here the CDR3 reads CASSPWDRANEKLFF. The CDR3 bases are TGTGCCAGCAGCCCCTGGGACAGGGCAAATGAAAAACTGTTTTTT. Full variable domain (remainder filled in from reference TRBV7-9 and TRBJ1-4): DTGVSQNPRHKITKRGQNVTFRCDPISEHNRLYWYRQTLGQGPEFLTYFQNEAQLEKSRLLSDRFSAERPKGSFSTLEIQRTEQGDSAMYLCASSPWDRANEKLFFGSGTQLSVL.

The rearrangement links TRBV18 to TRBJ1-1; the D gene is possibly TRBD1 (5 bases). V was shortened by 0 bases and J by 5 bases, with 16 bases between the two germline ends. Germline V CDR1 and CDR2: KGHSH, LQKENI. This CDR3 contains 16 residues. CDR3 coding DNA: TGTGCCAGCTCACCACCGGGACCGGGGCGGGGAACTGAAGCTTTCTTT. Protein: CASSPPGPGRGTEAFF.

The chain joins TRBV24-1 to TRBJ2-5, with a weak D call TRBD1 (6 bases). The CDR3 contains 14 residues. V lost 4 bases and J 5 bases, leaving 13 bases between the germline ends. CDR1 and CDR2 (germline): KGHDR, SFDVKD. This chain's CDR3 is CATSESNRVETQYF. DNA for the CDR3: TGTGCCACCAGTGAGTCCAACAGGGTGGAGACCCAGTACTTC.

This rearrangement joins TRBV20-1 to TRBJ2-5; D is uncertain. The CDR3 runs to 10 residues. V gave up 5 bases and J gave up 3 bases, with 4 bases separating them. Germline-derived CDR1 and CDR2 are DFQATT and SNEGSKA (reference sequence). CDR3 nucleotide sequence: TGCAGTGCTTGGAAAGAGACCCAGTACTTC. It translates to CSAWKETQYF.

The chain has TRBV7-9 and TRBJ2-1, with D possibly being TRBD1 or TRBD2 (7 bases each). Trimming removed 2 bases at V and 1 base at J, with 9 bases between. The length of the CDR3 is 15 residues. Germline-derived CDR1 and CDR2 are SEHNR and FQNEAQ (reference sequence). The CDR3 spells CASSLQGGSYNEQFF. DNA for the CDR3: TGTGCCAGCAGCTTACAGGGGGGGTCCTACAATGAGCAGTTCTTC.

This rearrangement joins TRBV2 to TRBJ2-1, with 9 bases fitting TRBD2. The CDR3 length is 16 residues. Germline CDR1 SNHLY, CDR2 FYNNEI. Losses at the gene ends were 0 bases for V and 9 bases for J; bases not matched to a gene: 9. The CDR3 reads CASSEARLAGSGEQFF. CDR3 nucleotide sequence: TGTGCCAGCAGTGAAGCGAGGCTAGCGGGGTCGGGTGAGCAGTTCTTC.

This chain links TRBV7-2 with TRBJ2-3, with a possible D match to TRBD2 (6 bases). This CDR3 contains 16 residues. Trimming took off 1 base at V and 0 bases at J, with 11 bases between the two ends. CDR1 is SGHTA and CDR2 is FQGNSA in the germline V gene. The CDR3 DNA is TGTGCCAGCAGCTTAGGTGGGACTCTTAGCACAGATACGCAGTATTTT. It encodes CASSLGGTLSTDTQYF.

The chain uses TRBV7-9 and TRBJ1-2, with 7 positions matching TRBD1. The CDR3 has 14 residues. The V gene's germline CDR1 is SEHNR and CDR2 FQNEAQ (reference sequence). V trimming: 3 bases; J trimming: 3 bases; junction bases outside the gene matches: 4. The CDR3 region has the DNA TGTGCCAGCAGCTTGAAGGGGGCTGACTATGGCTACACCTTC. Residues: CASSLKGADYGYTF.

The rearrangement links TRBV25-1 to TRBJ2-7, with TRBD1 as a possible D gene (5 bases). The CDR3 extends over 16 amino acids. From germline, CDR1 is MGHDK and CDR2 SYGVNS. Trimming shortened V by 6 bases and J by 1 base, and 19 bases separated the two germline ends. The CDR3 protein is CASSEAQGVTSYEQYF. The CDR3, as DNA: TGTGCCAGCAGCGAGGCGCAGGGCGTTACTTCCTACGAGCAGTACTTC.